Shown below are 13 T cell receptor beta chains from a single sample sequenced in a study of cytomegalovirus exposure and HLA in healthy donors (dated by TCRdb to about 2017). Library method: the immunoSEQ multiplex PCR assay. For the multiplex PCR, a mixture combining 60 forward primers for TCR Vbeta segments and 13 reverse primers for TCR Jbeta segments was used. TCRdb carries this immuneACCESS record with in-frame sequences only. Its versions omit some clonotypes, under half of them owing to an unresolved V gene in the studies checked, with the rest unexplained. This sample gives some 210,000 clones in total; around 83% of them show up just once. The top ten clonotypes cover 9.5% to 13% of the sample. The sequencing sample was made of PBMCs. Every receptor here comes from a woman between 50 and 59 years old in good health and CMV-seropositive.

This clone has a single count. The chain carries TRBV18 and TRBJ1-5, with D possibly TRBD1 on 5 matching bases. This CDR3 is 13 amino acids long. Trimming left V 0 bases short and J 7 bases short, with 7 bases between. Germline values: CDR1 KGHSH, CDR2 LQKENI. CDR3 in DNA: TGTGCCAGCTCACCACCGGGGCAACAGCCCCAGCATTTT. Protein sequence: CASSPPGQQPQHF.

The V and J genes are TRBV5-5 and TRBJ2-3; 8 bases fit TRBD1. V was clipped by 4 bases and J by 4 bases; unmatched bases: 17. Germline V CDR1 and CDR2: SGHKS, YYEKEE (reference sequence). This CDR3 has 18 amino acids. CDR3 loop: CASSETPSRTGSADTQYF. Here the CDR3 DNA reads TGTGCCAGCAGCGAAACCCCTTCAAGGACAGGGAGCGCAGATACGCAGTATTTT.

V gene TRBV5-6 combines with J gene TRBJ2-5, with TRBD2 matching over 14 bases. V trimming: 10 bases; J trimming: 5 bases; junction bases outside the gene matches: 19. The CDR3 is 18 amino acids. Germline lookup yields CDR1 SGHDT and CDR2 YYEEEE. CDR3 in DNA: TGTGCCCCTCCCCCGCTGATGACTAGCGGGGGGGGTGGGGAGACCCAGTACTTC. Protein sequence: CAPPPLMTSGGGGETQYF.

The rearrangement uses TRBV5-1 and TRBJ1-1; 7 nucleotides align to TRBD1. The germline CDR1 and CDR2 sequences are SGHRS and YFSETQ. CDR3 length equals 15 residues. Trimming cost V 3 bases and J 7 bases; bases outside gene matches: 12. CDR3 DNA: TGCGCCAGCAGCTCGAATAACAGGGGAGGCGATGAAGCTTTCTTT. Translated: CASSSNNRGGDEAFF.

The J gene is TRBJ2-1, the V gene TRBV29-1; D gene uncertain. The germline V gene has CDR1 SQVTM and CDR2 ANQGSEA. V was pared by 7 bases and J by 6 bases, with 10 bases between. This CDR3 comprises 11 residues. The CDR3 here is CSGYRGNEQFF. In DNA form, the CDR3 reads TGCAGCGGATACCGCGGCAATGAGCAGTTCTTC.

This clone has only one observation. The gene calls are TRBV13 and TRBJ2-7, with D perhaps matching TRBD1 (5 bases). V was pared by 0 bases and J by 2 bases, with 5 bases between. The germline CDR1 and CDR2 sequences are PRHDT and FYEKMQ (reference sequence). This CDR3 contains 13 residues. The CDR3 loop reads CASSLGRAYEQYF. The CDR3 DNA sequence: TGTGCCAGCAGCTTAGGCAGGGCCTACGAGCAGTACTTC.

The chain is built from TRBV6-6 and TRBJ1-1; D might be TRBD1 (6 bases). Trimming took 0 bases from V and 1 from J, leaving 9 bases between them. The germline V gene encodes CDR1 MNHNY and CDR2 SVGAGI (reference sequence). The CDR3 sequence is 15 residues long. The CDR3 is CASSYSGRGNTEAFF. The CDR3 nucleotides read TGTGCCAGCAGTTACTCCGGCAGGGGGAACACTGAAGCTTTCTTT.

The chain joins TRBV19 to TRBJ1-1, with a weak D call TRBD1 (5 bases). The CDR3 sequence is 11 residues long. Germline V CDR1 and CDR2: LNHDA, SQIVND (reference sequence). Trimming pared 3 bases from V and 11 bases from J, leaving 10 bases between. DNA for the CDR3: TGTGCCAGTAGTATTGGGGGGGTGGCTTTCTTT. It specifies CASSIGGVAFF.

The chain recombines TRBV19 with TRBJ2-5; D call uncertain. The CDR3 length is 14 residues. V lost 1 base and J 5 bases, leaving 11 bases between the germline ends. The germline V gene encodes CDR1 LNHDA and CDR2 SQIVND (reference sequence). Here the CDR3 reads CASSIAVSTETQYF. CDR3 bases: TGTGCCAGTAGTATAGCGGTGTCTACGGAGACCCAGTACTTC.

The chain recombines TRBV10-3 with TRBJ1-6; 7 nucleotides agree with TRBD1. CDR1 ENHRY and CDR2 SYGVKD come from the germline V gene. With 6 bases clipped from V and 8 bases from J, the junction kept 4 bases outside the gene matches. CDR3 size: 13 residues. CDR3 sequence reads: CAISGTEDSPLHF. The CDR3 nucleotides read TGTGCCATCAGCGGGACAGAAGATTCACCCCTCCACTTT.

This clone was seen just once. The chain joins TRBV5-1 to TRBJ2-5; 7 bases fit TRBD2. Germline V gene sequence: CDR1 SGHRS, CDR2 YFSETQ. This CDR3 has 16 amino acids. V shed 5 bases and J 1 base; nucleotides not matched to a gene: 11. The CDR3 DNA reads TGCGCCAGCAGAAACTACGGACTAGAAGCCCAAGAGACCCAGTACTTC. Amino acid sequence: CASRNYGLEAQETQYF.

The chain employs TRBV7-9 and TRBJ2-7, with a tentative D call TRBD1 (6 bases). Germline CDR1 and CDR2: SEHNR and FQNEAQ (reference sequence). V dropped 3 bases and J dropped 5 bases, with 11 bases sitting between them. The CDR3 spans 13 residues. The CDR3 spells CASSFGTTDEQYF. DNA of the CDR3: TGTGCCAGCAGCTTCGGGACAACCGACGAGCAGTACTTC.

On this clone itself: The same CDR3 can be traced to other DNA sequences in this sample. The rearrangement joins TRBV5-1 to TRBJ2-1; 11 nucleotides agree with TRBD2. The CDR3 runs 15 residues. V lost 0 bases, J lost 9 bases, and 5 bases stayed unmatched. CDR1 is SGHRS, CDR2 YFSETQ, per germline. The CDR3 here is CASSLGLAGGSEQFF. The DNA for the CDR3 is TGCGCCAGCAGCTTGGGCCTAGCGGGGGGAAGTGAGCAGTTCTTC.